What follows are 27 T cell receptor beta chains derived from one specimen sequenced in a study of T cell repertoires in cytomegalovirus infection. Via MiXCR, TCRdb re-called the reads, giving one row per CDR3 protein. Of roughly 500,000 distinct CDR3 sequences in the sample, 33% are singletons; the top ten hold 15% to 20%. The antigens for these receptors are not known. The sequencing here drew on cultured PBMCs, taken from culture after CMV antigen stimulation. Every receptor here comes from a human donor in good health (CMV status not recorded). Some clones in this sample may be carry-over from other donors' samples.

CDR3 in amino acids: CASSLAGNGSPLHF. The CDR3 DNA reads TGTGCCAGCAGTTTGGCAGGGAACGGGTCACCCCTCCACTTT. The chain has TRBV12-3 or TRBV12-4 and TRBJ1-6, with D maybe TRBD1 (5 bases). V gave up 3 bases and J gave up 10 bases, with 13 bases separating them. The CDR3 contains 14 residues.

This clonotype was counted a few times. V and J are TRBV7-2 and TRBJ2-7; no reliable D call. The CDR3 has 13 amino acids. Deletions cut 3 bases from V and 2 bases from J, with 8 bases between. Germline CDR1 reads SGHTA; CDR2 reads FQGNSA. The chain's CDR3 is CASSFGATYEQYF. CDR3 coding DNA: TGTGCCAGCAGCTTCGGAGCGACCTACGAGCAGTACTTC.

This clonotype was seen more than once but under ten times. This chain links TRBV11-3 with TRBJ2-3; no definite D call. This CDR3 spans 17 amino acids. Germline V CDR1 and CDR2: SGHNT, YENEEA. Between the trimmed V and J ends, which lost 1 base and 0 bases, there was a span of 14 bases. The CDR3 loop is CASSLGLSQKSTDTQYF. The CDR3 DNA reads TGTGCCAGCAGCTTAGGCCTCTCCCAAAAAAGCACAGATACGCAGTATTTT.

DNA of the CDR3: TGTGCCACTACTAGCGGACCTGGGGCCTACGAGCAGTACTTC. This codes for CATTSGPGAYEQYF. The chain has TRBV18 and TRBJ2-7, with TRBD2 matching 8 bases. The CDR3 length is 14 residues. J lost 2 bases, V lost 10 bases, and 10 bases had no gene match. Germline CDR1 is KGHSH and CDR2 is LQKENI.

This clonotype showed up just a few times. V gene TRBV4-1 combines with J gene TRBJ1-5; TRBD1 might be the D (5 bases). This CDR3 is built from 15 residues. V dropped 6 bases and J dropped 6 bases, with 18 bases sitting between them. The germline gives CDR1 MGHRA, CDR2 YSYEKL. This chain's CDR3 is CASSPRGTLGQPQHF. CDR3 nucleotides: TGCGCCAGCAGTCCTAGGGGCACTTTAGGTCAGCCCCAGCATTTT.

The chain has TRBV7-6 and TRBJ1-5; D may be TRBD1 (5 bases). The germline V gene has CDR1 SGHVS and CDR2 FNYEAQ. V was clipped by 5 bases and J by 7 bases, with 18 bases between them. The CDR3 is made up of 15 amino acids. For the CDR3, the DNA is TGTGCCAGCAGCCCCGGCCGGGGGGATAAACAGCCCCAGCATTTT. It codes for CASSPGRGDKQPQHF.

The CDR3 coding sequence is TGTGCCAGCAATAAATACACAGATACGCAGTATTTT. It encodes CASNKYTDTQYF. The rearrangement links TRBV6-2 or TRBV6-3 to TRBJ2-3; no clear D. Germline CDR1 MNHEY, CDR2 SVGEGT. CDR3 length: 12 amino acids. Trimming pared 7 bases from V and 2 bases from J, leaving 7 bases between.

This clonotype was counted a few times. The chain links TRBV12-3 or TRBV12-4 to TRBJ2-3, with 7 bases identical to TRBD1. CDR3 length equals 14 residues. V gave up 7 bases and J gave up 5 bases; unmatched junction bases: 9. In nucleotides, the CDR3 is TGTGCCAGCAATGCTAGGGGGCCAAGAGATACGCAGTATTTT. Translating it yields CASNARGPRDTQYF.

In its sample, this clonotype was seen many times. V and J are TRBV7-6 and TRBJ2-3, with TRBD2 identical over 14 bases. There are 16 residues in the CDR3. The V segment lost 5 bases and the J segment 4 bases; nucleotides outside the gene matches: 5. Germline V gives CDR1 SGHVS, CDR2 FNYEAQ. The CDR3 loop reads CASSKGLAGAADTQYF. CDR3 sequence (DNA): TGTGCCAGCAGCAAGGGACTAGCGGGAGCAGCAGATACGCAGTATTTT.

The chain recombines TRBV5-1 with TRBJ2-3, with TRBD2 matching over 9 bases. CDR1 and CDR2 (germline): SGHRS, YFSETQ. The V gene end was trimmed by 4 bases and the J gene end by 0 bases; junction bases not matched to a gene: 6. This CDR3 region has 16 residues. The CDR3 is CASSAGLAGSTDTQYF. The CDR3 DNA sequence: TGCGCCAGCAGCGCCGGGCTAGCGGGGAGCACAGATACGCAGTATTTT. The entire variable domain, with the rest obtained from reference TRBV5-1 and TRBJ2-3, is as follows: KAGVTQTPRYLIKTRGQQVTLSCSPISGHRSVSWYQQTPGQGLQFLFEYFSETQRNKGNFPGRFSGRQFSNSRSEMNVSTLELGDSALYLCASSAGLAGSTDTQYFGPGTRLTVL.

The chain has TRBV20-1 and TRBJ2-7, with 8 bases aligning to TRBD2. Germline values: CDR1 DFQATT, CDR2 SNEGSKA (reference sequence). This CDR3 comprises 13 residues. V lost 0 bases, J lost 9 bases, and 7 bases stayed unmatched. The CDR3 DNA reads TGCAGTGCTAGAGAGAGCGGGAGTGGCGTGCAGTACGTC. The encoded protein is CSARESGSGVQYV.

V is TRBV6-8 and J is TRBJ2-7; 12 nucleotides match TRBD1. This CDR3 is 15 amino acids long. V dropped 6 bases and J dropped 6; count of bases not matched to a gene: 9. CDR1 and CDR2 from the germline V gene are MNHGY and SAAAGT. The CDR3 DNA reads TGTGCCAGCAGCCAGGGACAGGGGGCGTTGGGCGAGCAGTACGTC. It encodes CASSQGQGALGEQYV.

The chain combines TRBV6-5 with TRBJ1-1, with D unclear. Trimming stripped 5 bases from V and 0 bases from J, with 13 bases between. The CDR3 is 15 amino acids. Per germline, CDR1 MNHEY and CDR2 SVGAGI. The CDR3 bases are TGTGCCAGCAGTCCATCAAGGCCCCTGAACACTGAAGCTTTCTTT. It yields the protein CASSPSRPLNTEAFF.

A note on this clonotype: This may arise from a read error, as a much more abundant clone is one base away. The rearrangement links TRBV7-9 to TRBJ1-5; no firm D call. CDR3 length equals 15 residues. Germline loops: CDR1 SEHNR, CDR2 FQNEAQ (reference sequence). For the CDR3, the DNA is TGTGCCAGCAGCTTTTCCAGTAATAGCAATCAGCCCAAGCATTTT. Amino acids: CASSFSSNSNQPKHF.

The CDR3 bases are TGTGCCAGTAGTATCCAGACCCTTCACCCTGGCTACACCTTC. Protein: CASSIQTLHPGYTF. The V gene is TRBV19, the J gene TRBJ1-2; unclear D gene. This CDR3 region has 14 residues. Germline values: CDR1 LNHDA, CDR2 SQIVND (reference sequence). V lost 3 bases to trimming and J lost 7 bases, with 15 bases between them.

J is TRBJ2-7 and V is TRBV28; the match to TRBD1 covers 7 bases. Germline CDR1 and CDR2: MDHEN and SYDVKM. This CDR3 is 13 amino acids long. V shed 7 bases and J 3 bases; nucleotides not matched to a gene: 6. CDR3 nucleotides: TGTGCCAGCATCAAAAACAGGGGCTACGAGCAGTACTTC. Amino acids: CASIKNRGYEQYF.

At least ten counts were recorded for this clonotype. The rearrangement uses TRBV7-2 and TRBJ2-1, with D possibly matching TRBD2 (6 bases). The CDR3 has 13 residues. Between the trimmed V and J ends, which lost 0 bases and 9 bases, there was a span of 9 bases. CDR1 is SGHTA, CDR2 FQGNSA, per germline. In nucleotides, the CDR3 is TGTGCCAGCAGCTTAGCGTTGGGAGGTGAGCAGTTCTTC. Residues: CASSLALGGEQFF.

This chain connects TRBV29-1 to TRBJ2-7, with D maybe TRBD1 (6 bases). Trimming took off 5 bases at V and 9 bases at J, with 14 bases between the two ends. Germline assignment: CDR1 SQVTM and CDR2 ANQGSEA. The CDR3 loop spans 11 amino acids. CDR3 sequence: CSVSTGYLQYV. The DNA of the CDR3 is TGCAGCGTTTCGACAGGCTACCTGCAGTACGTC.

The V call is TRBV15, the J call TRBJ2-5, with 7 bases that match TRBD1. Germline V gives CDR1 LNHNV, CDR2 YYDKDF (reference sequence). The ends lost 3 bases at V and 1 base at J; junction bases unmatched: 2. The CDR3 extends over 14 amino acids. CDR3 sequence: CATSRGQLQETQYF. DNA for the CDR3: TGTGCCACCAGCAGGGGACAGCTCCAAGAGACCCAGTACTTC.

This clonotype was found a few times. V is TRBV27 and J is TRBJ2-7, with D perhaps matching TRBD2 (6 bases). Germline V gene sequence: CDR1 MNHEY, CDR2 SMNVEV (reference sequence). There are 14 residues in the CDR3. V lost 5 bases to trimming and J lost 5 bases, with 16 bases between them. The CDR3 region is CASSAPGGFHEQYF. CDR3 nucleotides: TGTGCCAGCAGTGCCCCCGGAGGGTTCCACGAGCAGTACTTC.

The CDR3 bases are TGTGCCAGCATAAACCACAGGGCTCAAAACATTCAGTACTTC. Its protein is CASINHRAQNIQYF. The chain combines TRBV27 with TRBJ2-4; possible D gene TRBD1, 6 bases. The CDR3 extends over 14 amino acids. Deletions cut 7 bases from V and 5 bases from J, with 15 bases between. Germline CDR1 MNHEY, CDR2 SMNVEV (reference sequence).

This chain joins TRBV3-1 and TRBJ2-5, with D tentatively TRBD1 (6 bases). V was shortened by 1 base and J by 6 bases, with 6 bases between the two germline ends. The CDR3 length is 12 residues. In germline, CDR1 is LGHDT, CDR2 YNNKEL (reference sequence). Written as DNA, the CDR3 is TGTGCCAGCAGCCAAGGGGACAAGACCCAGTACTTC. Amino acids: CASSQGDKTQYF.

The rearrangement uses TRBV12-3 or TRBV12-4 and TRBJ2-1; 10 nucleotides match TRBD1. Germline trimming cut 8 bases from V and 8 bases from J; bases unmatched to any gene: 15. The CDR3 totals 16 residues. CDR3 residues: CASRSLGQGLLYEQFF. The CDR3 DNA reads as TGTGCCAGCCGAAGCCTGGGACAGGGGCTGCTATATGAGCAGTTCTTC.

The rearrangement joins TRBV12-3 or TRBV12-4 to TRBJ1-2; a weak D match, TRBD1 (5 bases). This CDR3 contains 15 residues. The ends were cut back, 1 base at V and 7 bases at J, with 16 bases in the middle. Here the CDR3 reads CASSLVVSHGGGYTF. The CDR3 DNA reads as TGTGCCAGCAGTTTAGTGGTGAGCCACGGGGGTGGCTACACCTTC.

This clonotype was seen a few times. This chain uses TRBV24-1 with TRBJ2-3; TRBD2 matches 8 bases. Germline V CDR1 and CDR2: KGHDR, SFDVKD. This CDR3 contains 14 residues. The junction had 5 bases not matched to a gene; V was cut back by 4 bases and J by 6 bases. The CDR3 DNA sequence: TGTGCCACCAGTGAGACTAGCGTTCCTGATACGCAGTATTTT. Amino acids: CATSETSVPDTQYF.

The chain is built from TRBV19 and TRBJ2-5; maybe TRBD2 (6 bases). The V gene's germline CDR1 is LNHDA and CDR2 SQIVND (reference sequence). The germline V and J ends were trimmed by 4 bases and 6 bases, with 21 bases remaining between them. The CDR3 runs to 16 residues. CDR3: CASSRSGDGGFKTQYF. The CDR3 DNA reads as TGTGCCAGTAGTAGATCGGGGGATGGGGGGTTCAAGACCCAGTACTTC.

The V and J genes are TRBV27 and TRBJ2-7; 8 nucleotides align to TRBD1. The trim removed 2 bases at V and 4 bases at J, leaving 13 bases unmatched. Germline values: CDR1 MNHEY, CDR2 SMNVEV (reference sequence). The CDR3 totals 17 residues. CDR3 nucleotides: TGTGCCAGCAGTTTAAAACAGGGGGGACTTAGTTTGTACGAGCAGTACTTC. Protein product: CASSLKQGGLSLYEQYF.